This T cell receptor beta chain originates from a study of shared clonotypes between healthy human individuals. Background on the study: Donor ages ranged 18 to 49 years: a couple of women, a few men. Study outcomes and limitations: The sole specimen, blood, was sampled, and tissue repertoires likely differ. Around 5% of naive CD4 clonotypes were common to a handful of donors.

Trimming removed 5 bases from V and 5 bases from J, with 10 bases in between. This CDR3 comprises 13 residues. Germline CDR1 and CDR2: SGHTA and FQGNSA. TCRdb's table, derived via immunoSEQ multiplex PCR, lists solely in-frame clones and lacks some. The table lists about a million clones, around 76% of them singletons, with 1.2% to 1.5% in the top ten. With respect to this clone: The antigen remains unidentified.

This chain connects TRBV7-2 to TRBJ1-5; D remains ambiguous. The sequence was obtained from a man aged 18 to 30 in good health. The sequenced sample was memory CD4+ T cells sorted from blood. Subset defined: CD45RA-negative fraction. In DNA, the CDR3 is TGTGCCAGCAGCCTTCAACCGGATCAGCCCCAGCATTTT. Its translation is CASSLQPDQPQHF.